One sample yielded the 3 T cell receptor beta chains listed below, sequenced in a study of CD8+ T cells in alopecia areata. RNA was extracted and reverse transcribed into cDNA as the sequencing template. Data came from immunoSEQ multiplex PCR; TCRdb stores just in-frame clones and leaves some out. The sample has around 100,000 clones, 70% to 85% seen once. The treatment: oral pan-JAK inhibitor, 5-10 mg twice daily. Sequenced material: CD8+ T cells sorted from blood, taken at week 44, from a patient treated with tofacitinib. Receptor source: a human donor with alopecia areata.

The chain carries TRBV12-5 and TRBJ2-7; D remains unclear. CDR1 is LGHNT, CDR2 FRNRAP, per germline. The length of the CDR3 is 12 residues. V shed 6 bases and J shed 3 bases, with 9 bases lying between them. CDR3 sequence reads: CASGGTVYEQYF. The CDR3 nucleotides read TGTGCTAGTGGGGGTACAGTCTACGAGCAGTACTTC.

This clone was picked up a small number of times. The chain recombines TRBV12-5 with TRBJ1-5, with unresolved D. CDR1 and CDR2 (germline): LGHNT, FRNRAP. The V end lost 3 bases, the J end lost 4 bases, and 10 bases lay between the germline ends. The CDR3 totals 14 residues. For the CDR3, the DNA is TGTGCTAGTGGTTTAGAGACGGTAAATCAGCCCCAGCATTTT. Amino acid sequence: CASGLETVNQPQHF.

This chain links TRBV13 with TRBJ2-1; 10 nucleotides align to TRBD2. The germline V gene encodes CDR1 PRHDT and CDR2 FYEKMQ (reference sequence). The CDR3 loop spans 13 amino acids. V was clipped by 9 bases and J by 7 bases; unmatched bases: 6. CDR3: CASRSGGANEQFF. The DNA of the CDR3 is TGTGCCAGTCGGAGCGGGGGGGCTAATGAGCAGTTCTTC. The variable domain in full, completed from reference TRBV13 and TRBJ2-1, reads AAGVIQSPRHLIKEKRETATLKCYPIPRHDTVYWYQQGPGQDPQFLISFYEKMQSDKGSIPDRFSAQQFSDYHSELNMSSLELGDSALYFCASRSGGANEQFFGPGTRLTVL.